This T cell receptor beta chain was found in a study of blood T cells in healthy people across ages. From germline, CDR1 is MDHEN and CDR2 SYDVKM. V was cut by 5 bases and J by 3 bases, with 14 bases left in between. This CDR3 contains 15 residues. Sample-barcoded 5' priming and a J-beta primer mix drove a second PCR of roughly 7 to 11 cycles. Researchers report that a template-switch adaptor with 12 random nucleotides tagged each cDNA molecule. MiXCR, applied by TCRdb to the 5' RACE reads, yields one record per CDR3 protein. The sample includes 1.5 million to 2 million distinct CDR3 sequences, about 32% of them seen just once.

V and J are TRBV28 and TRBJ2-1; D may be TRBD1 (5 bases). This receptor was identified in a woman aged 25 to 45 in good health. The material sequenced was blood. The CDR3 DNA reads as TGTGCCAGCAGTCCCGACAGAAACTTCTACAATGAGCAGTTCTTC. Protein sequence: CASSPDRNFYNEQFF.